Below, 24 T cell receptor beta chains from the same sample are listed, as sequenced in a study of Graves' ophthalmopathy and Graves' hyperthyroidism. Using RNA transcripts, the TCR beta CDR3 regions were amplified. First-round RT-PCR relied on HTBI primers, and a second-round multiplex PCR came next. In TCRdb, the multiplex PCR reads were re-called with MiXCR into one record per CDR3 protein. The sample has 350,000 to 400,000 distinct CDR3 sequences, 15% to 20% seen once. The specimen sequenced was peripheral blood. The source of these receptors is a woman under 30 with Graves' ophthalmopathy.

The rearrangement uses TRBV20-1 and TRBJ1-1; the match to TRBD1 covers 7 bases. The CDR3 has 13 amino acids. The V and J ends lost 3 bases and 3 bases, in that order; junction bases with no gene match: 4. CDR1 DFQATT and CDR2 SNEGSKA come from the germline V gene (reference sequence). CDR3 sequence (DNA): TGCAGTGCTAGTTATGACAGGGACACTGAAGCTTTCTTT. It translates to CSASYDRDTEAFF.

The sample holds many counts of this clonotype. The genes are TRBV19 and TRBJ2-1; no definite D call. Germline lookup yields CDR1 LNHDA and CDR2 SQIVND (reference sequence). Between the trimmed V and J ends, which lost 2 bases and 5 bases, there was a span of 7 bases. The CDR3 runs to 13 residues. CDR3 sequence: CASSINANNEQFF. The DNA of the CDR3 is TGTGCCAGTAGTATAAACGCAAACAATGAGCAGTTCTTC.

In its sample, this clonotype was seen many times. The chain uses TRBV5-1 and TRBJ2-7; 8 bases fit TRBD1. The CDR3 is 14 amino acids. CDR1 is SGHRS and CDR2 is YFSETQ in the germline V gene. J lost 2 bases, V lost 0 bases, and 1 base had no gene match. The CDR3 reads CASSLATGAYEQYF. The CDR3 region has the DNA TGCGCCAGCAGCTTGGCGACAGGGGCCTACGAGCAGTACTTC.

This clonotype was counted ten times or more. The chain carries TRBV7-2 and TRBJ2-7; 16 bases are a match to TRBD2. V lost 5 bases and J lost 7; bases outside the gene matches: 8. The CDR3 consists of 16 residues. Germline V gene sequence: CDR1 SGHTA, CDR2 FQGNSA. CDR3 nucleotide sequence: TGTGCCAGCAGCCCCGGGACTAGCGGGGGGGACAGTGAGCAGTACTTC. Protein product: CASSPGTSGGDSEQYF.

This clonotype was observed many times. The rearrangement uses TRBV14 and TRBJ1-2; D is unresolved. Germline V gene data show CDR1 as SGHDN and CDR2 as FVKESK. The CDR3 totals 14 residues. V was shortened by 0 bases and J by 8 bases, with 13 bases between the two germline ends. The CDR3 DNA sequence: TGTGCCAGCAGCCAAGATACATCTTTGCCGGGCTACACCTTC. Amino acids: CASSQDTSLPGYTF.

The chain joins TRBV5-1 to TRBJ2-5, with TRBD2 identical over 10 bases. Germline V lookup: CDR1 SGHRS, CDR2 YFSETQ. This CDR3 is 15 amino acids long. Trimming at V came to 2 bases and at J to 4 bases, leaving 5 bases not matched to a gene. CDR3 residues: CASSFGLAGVETQYF. In DNA form, the CDR3 reads TGCGCCAGCAGCTTTGGCCTAGCGGGAGTAGAGACCCAGTACTTC.

There are many counts of this clonotype. The V call is TRBV30, the J call TRBJ2-7; TRBD1 or TRBD2 may be the D gene (7 bases each). V dropped 8 bases and J dropped 5 bases, with 22 bases sitting between them. There are 14 residues in the CDR3. Germline CDR1 reads GTSNPN; CDR2 reads SVGIG (reference sequence). The CDR3 sequence: CAGGGGGGDHEQYF. The CDR3 DNA reads TGTGCCGGTGGAGGGGGAGGGGGCGACCACGAGCAGTACTTC.

J is TRBJ2-7 and V is TRBV28, with D perhaps matching TRBD1 (5 bases). V was clipped by 4 bases and J by 4 bases, with 23 bases between them. CDR3 length equals 17 residues. Germline CDR1 and CDR2: MDHEN and SYDVKM. CDR3: CASSSPLDSPAVYEQYF. Here the CDR3 DNA reads TGTGCCAGCAGTTCTCCCCTCGACAGCCCCGCGGTTTACGAGCAGTACTTC.

The chain joins TRBV24-1 to TRBJ1-2; possible D gene TRBD1, 5 bases. The CDR3 runs to 15 residues. The germline gives CDR1 KGHDR, CDR2 SFDVKD. V lost 4 bases, J lost 0 bases, and 11 bases lay in between. DNA of the CDR3: TGTGCCACCAGTGAAAACCGGGGCGCTAACTATGGCTACACCTTC. Protein: CATSENRGANYGYTF.

The gene calls are TRBV4-1 and TRBJ2-5, with a tentative D call TRBD2 (5 bases). Between the trimmed V and J ends, which lost 5 bases and 1 base, there was a span of 14 bases. The CDR3 extends over 15 amino acids. Germline lookup yields CDR1 MGHRA and CDR2 YSYEKL. CDR3 residues: CASSSRERGQETQYF. Written as DNA, the CDR3 is TGCGCCAGCAGCAGCCGGGAACGGGGCCAAGAGACCCAGTACTTC.

The V and J genes are TRBV6-1 and TRBJ1-5; D may be TRBD1 (5 bases). The CDR3 loop spans 15 amino acids. Germline V gene data show CDR1 as MNHNS and CDR2 as SASEGT. Deletions cut 4 bases from V and 4 bases from J, with 14 bases between. CDR3 DNA sequence: TGTGCCAGCAGTGTGGGGGATGCACTTAATCAGCCCCAGCATTTT. Amino acid sequence: CASSVGDALNQPQHF.

This clonotype was found many times. This chain links TRBV6-5 with TRBJ1-1; D remains ambiguous. CDR1 is MNHEY, CDR2 SVGAGI, per germline. V dropped 2 bases and J dropped 1 base, with 5 bases sitting between them. The CDR3 runs to 13 residues. DNA for the CDR3: TGTGCCAGCAGTTACCTACGGAACACTGAAGCTTTCTTT. Translating it yields CASSYLRNTEAFF.

This clonotype was detected many times. The chain has TRBV6-1 and TRBJ2-5; possibly TRBD2 for D (6 bases). This CDR3 is 13 amino acids long. The germline V and J ends were trimmed by 6 bases and 1 base, with 9 bases remaining between them. The V gene's germline CDR1 is MNHNS and CDR2 SASEGT. As DNA, the CDR3 is TGTGCCAGCAGGCCGGGACTCCAAGAGACCCAGTACTTC. It yields the protein CASRPGLQETQYF.

This clonotype has ten or more counts. The V and J genes are TRBV24-1 and TRBJ1-2, with D possibly matching TRBD1 (5 bases). There are 11 residues in the CDR3. Trimming left V 12 bases short and J 1 base short, with 8 bases between. The germline V gene encodes CDR1 KGHDR and CDR2 SFDVKD. CDR3 DNA: TGTGCCGCCGGACATAACTATGGCTACACCTTC. Translation gives CAAGHNYGYTF.

Ten or more counts support this clonotype. The V and J genes are TRBV5-1 and TRBJ1-3, with TRBD1 matching over 11 bases. Unmatched junction bases numbered 11, after V lost 1 base and J lost 2 bases. The CDR3 covers 19 residues. CDR1 and CDR2 (germline): SGHRS, YFSETQ. CDR3 sequence reads: CASSLSGQGARGAGNTIYF. CDR3 in DNA: TGCGCCAGCAGCTTGAGTGGACAGGGGGCACGGGGAGCTGGAAACACCATATATTTT.

There are many counts of this clonotype. This chain links TRBV11-2 with TRBJ2-7, with a weak D call TRBD1 (6 bases). The CDR3 is made up of 14 amino acids. From germline, CDR1 is SGHAT and CDR2 FQNNGV. V was pared by 4 bases and J by 5 bases, with 15 bases between. As DNA, the CDR3 is TGTGCCAGCAGCTCAAATCTGCAGGGGAACGAGCAGTACTTC. Encoded protein: CASSSNLQGNEQYF.

The chain is built from TRBV6-1 and TRBJ2-5, with D unresolved. This CDR3 contains 14 residues. Between the trimmed V and J ends, which lost 2 bases and 5 bases, there was a span of 12 bases. Germline CDR1 MNHNS, CDR2 SASEGT. CDR3 protein: CASSEPIYRETQYF. DNA of the CDR3: TGTGCCAGCAGTGAACCCATTTATCGGGAGACCCAGTACTTC.

The sample holds a few counts of this clonotype. This chain links TRBV12-3 or TRBV12-4 with TRBJ1-1; possibly TRBD1 for D (5 bases). Trimming took 3 bases from V and 1 from J, leaving 9 bases between them. There are 14 residues in the CDR3. The CDR3 coding sequence is TGTGCCAGCAGTTTCTCGACAGCGAACACTGAAGCTTTCTTT. It specifies CASSFSTANTEAFF.

Ten or more counts support this clonotype. This CDR3 is CATSRGGLGGNQPQHF. CDR3 bases: TGTGCCACCAGCAGGGGAGGTTTGGGGGGCAATCAGCCCCAGCATTTT. The chain links TRBV15 to TRBJ1-5; D might be TRBD1 (5 bases). Trimming left V 3 bases short and J 2 bases short, with 14 bases between. This CDR3 has 16 amino acids. The germline V gene has CDR1 LNHNV and CDR2 YYDKDF (reference sequence).

The chain couples TRBV6-1 to TRBJ2-4; TRBD2 aligns across 8 bases. CDR3 length equals 19 residues. V lost 2 bases, J lost 9 bases, and 21 bases stayed unmatched. The germline gives CDR1 MNHNS, CDR2 SASEGT. The CDR3 nucleotides are TGTGCCAGCAGTGAAAGGGGTAGGACTACCATCGGGAGGGGAGGCATTCAGTACTTC. Protein: CASSERGRTTIGRGGIQYF.

This clonotype has at least ten counts. The chain joins TRBV5-1 to TRBJ1-3; 7 bases line up with TRBD1. CDR3 length: 15 residues. CDR1 is SGHRS and CDR2 is YFSETQ in the germline V gene. V shed 5 bases and J 0 bases; nucleotides not matched to a gene: 5. CDR3 coding DNA: TGCGCCAGCAGACCGGACAGGTTCTCTGGAAACACCATATATTTT. Protein product: CASRPDRFSGNTIYF.

This clonotype was found once. J is TRBJ2-2 and V is TRBV6-2 or TRBV6-3; 11 nucleotides match TRBD2. After removal of 4 bases from V and 0 bases from J, the junction contained 4 bases not matched to a gene. The CDR3 contains 17 residues. CDR1 and CDR2 from the germline V gene are MNHEY and SVGEGT. CDR3 residues: CASSSRLAGTNTGELFF. CDR3 nucleotides: TGTGCCAGCAGTTCACGACTAGCGGGAACGAACACCGGGGAGCTGTTTTTT.

This clonotype was observed at least ten times. V gene TRBV25-1 combines with J gene TRBJ1-1; D call uncertain. The germline CDR1 and CDR2 sequences are MGHDK and SYGVNS. Trimming cost V 4 bases and J 2 bases, with 14 bases left between them. The CDR3 has 15 amino acids. In DNA form, the CDR3 reads TGTGCCAGCAGTGCAACTGGTATTCCAAACACTGAAGCTTTCTTT. Encoded protein: CASSATGIPNTEAFF.

This clonotype came up a few times. V usage is TRBV6-1 and J usage is TRBJ2-5, with D possibly being TRBD2 (5 bases). V was shortened by 3 bases and J by 0 bases, with 8 bases between the two germline ends. The CDR3 contains 14 residues. Looked up from germline, CDR1 is MNHNS and CDR2 is SASEGT. CDR3 sequence reads: CASSDRGYQETQYF. The CDR3 region has the DNA TGTGCCAGCAGTGATCGAGGGTACCAAGAGACCCAGTACTTC.